Below, 13 T cell receptor beta chains from the same sample are listed, as sequenced in a study of blood T cell repertoires in COVID-19. TCRdb keeps only in-frame clones here, not all; method: immunoSEQ multiplex PCR. The data show over 150,000 clones, less than 95% seen once. The sequenced sample consisted of peripheral blood. These receptors were collected from a man aged 50 or older with acute or convalescent COVID-19.

The V gene is TRBV27, the J gene TRBJ2-3; TRBD2 matches 11 bases. The length of the CDR3 is 14 residues. The J segment lost 6 bases and the V segment lost 5 bases, leaving 4 bases of the junction unmatched. CDR1 is MNHEY, CDR2 SMNVEV, per germline (reference sequence). The CDR3: CASSIRTSGDTQYF. In DNA form, the CDR3 reads TGTGCCAGCAGTATTCGGACTAGCGGGGATACGCAGTATTTT.

Only one count was recorded for this clone. The chain is built from TRBV10-2 and TRBJ2-2; 8 bases agree with TRBD1. The germline V gene encodes CDR1 WSHSY and CDR2 SAAADI. This CDR3 spans 12 amino acids. Germline trimming cut 7 bases from V and 7 bases from J; bases unmatched to any gene: 2. The CDR3 DNA reads as TGCGCCAGCACCGACAGGGGCGGGGAGCTGTTTTTT. This sequence encodes CASTDRGGELFF.

This clone was observed a single time. The V call is TRBV5-8, the J call TRBJ2-2, with D maybe TRBD1 (6 bases). Germline lookup yields CDR1 SGHTS and CDR2 YDEGEE. The CDR3 sequence is 15 residues long. Deletions cut 4 bases from V and 0 bases from J, with 10 bases between. CDR3 protein: CASSHGTSNTGELFF. The CDR3 DNA follows: TGTGCCAGCAGCCATGGGACATCGAACACCGGGGAGCTGTTTTTT. The whole variable domain, filled in from reference TRBV5-8 and TRBJ2-2, reads EAGVTQSPTHLIKTRGQQATLRCSPISGHTSVYWYQQALGLGLQFLLWYDEGEERNRGNFPPRFSGRQFPNYSSELNVNALELEDSALYLCASSHGTSNTGELFFGEGSRLTVL.

The V gene is TRBV10-3, the J gene TRBJ1-1; possibly TRBD1 for D (5 bases). The V gene lost 9 bases and the J gene lost 5 bases, with 10 bases spanning the gap. The CDR3 consists of 11 residues. Germline lookup yields CDR1 ENHRY and CDR2 SYGVKD. CDR3 sequence reads: CAIRGQTEAFF. CDR3 in DNA: TGTGCCATTAGGGGTCAAACTGAAGCTTTCTTT.

The chain has TRBV10-3 and TRBJ2-1, with 11 bases lining up with TRBD2. Germline CDR1 reads ENHRY; CDR2 reads SYGVKD. The CDR3 totals 15 residues. V shed 6 bases, J shed 7 bases, and the junction held 8 bases outside the gene matches. This chain's CDR3 is CAISLAGGRLNEQFF. The CDR3 DNA reads as TGTGCCATCAGCTTAGCGGGAGGGCGATTAAATGAGCAGTTCTTC.

The gene calls are TRBV27 and TRBJ2-7, with 10 bases aligning to TRBD1. This CDR3 comprises 14 residues. Germline CDR1 and CDR2: MNHEY and SMNVEV (reference sequence). Trimming removed 6 bases from V and 7 bases from J; junction bases left unmatched: 9. CDR3 amino acids: CASRGTGVQGEQYF. The CDR3 DNA is TGTGCCAGCAGGGGGACAGGGGTACAAGGGGAGCAGTACTTC.

The chain combines TRBV3-1 (or the pseudogene TRBV3-2) with TRBJ2-5; D possibly corresponds to TRBD1 (5 bases). Trimming removed 4 bases at V and 4 bases at J, with 10 bases between. The germline CDR1 and CDR2 sequences are LGHDT and YNNKEL (reference sequence). This CDR3 is 13 amino acids long. CDR3 nucleotide sequence: TGTGCCAGCAGCCCGACAGCCGGAGAGACCCAGTACTTC. It encodes CASSPTAGETQYF.

The CDR3 DNA reads as TGTGCCAGCAGTCCATACTTGACCTACGAGCAGTACTTC. Its translation: CASSPYLTYEQYF. V gene TRBV27 combines with J gene TRBJ2-7; the D is unclear. The CDR3 spans 13 residues. V lost 5 bases, J lost 2 bases, and 10 bases lay in between. CDR1 MNHEY and CDR2 SMNVEV come from the germline V gene (reference sequence).

The chain joins TRBV7-2 to TRBJ1-5, with D possibly TRBD1 on 6 matching bases. Germline CDR1 is SGHTA and CDR2 is FQGNSA. This CDR3 comprises 15 residues. Trimming took off 6 bases at V and 2 bases at J, with 14 bases between the two ends. Here the CDR3 reads CASSYREMGNQPQHF. The DNA for the CDR3 is TGTGCCAGCAGTTACAGGGAAATGGGCAATCAGCCCCAGCATTTT.

V is TRBV6-5 and J is TRBJ2-7, with a tentative D call TRBD1 (6 bases). The germline V gene encodes CDR1 MNHEY and CDR2 SVGAGI. V gave up 6 bases and J gave up 2 bases, with 17 bases separating them. The CDR3 runs 15 residues. The CDR3, as DNA: TGTGCCAGCAGGGCCATTAGGGGGAACGCCTACGAGCAGTACTTC. Its translation: CASRAIRGNAYEQYF.

The J gene is TRBJ2-3, the V gene TRBV25-1; 10 bases align to TRBD2. Germline assignment: CDR1 MGHDK and CDR2 SYGVNS. The V segment lost 7 bases and the J segment 4 bases; nucleotides outside the gene matches: 8. The CDR3 is 15 amino acids. The CDR3 coding sequence is TGTGCCAGCAAGAAAGCGGGAGGGCCCTCAGATACGCAGTATTTT. It encodes CASKKAGGPSDTQYF.

The chain links TRBV6-5 to TRBJ1-1; a possible D gene is TRBD1 (6 bases). Trimming removed 7 bases from V and 8 bases from J, with 14 bases in between. The CDR3 covers 12 residues. CDR1 and CDR2 (germline): MNHEY, SVGAGI. CDR3: CASKIGQTEAFF. DNA of the CDR3: TGTGCCAGCAAAATTGGACAGACCGAAGCTTTCTTT.

The chain joins TRBV6-1 to TRBJ2-7; TRBD1 might be the D (7 bases). The V end was cut by 3 bases, the J end by 2 bases, with 14 bases between. The CDR3 is 15 residues long. The germline V gene encodes CDR1 MNHNS and CDR2 SASEGT. DNA of the CDR3: TGTGCCAGCAGTGACGCGGGACAGCCCACCTACGAGCAGTACTTC. Translation gives CASSDAGQPTYEQYF.